Listed here are 26 T cell receptor beta chains from one sample, sequenced in a study of identifying expanded T cells in peripheral blood. This table comes from immunoSEQ multiplex PCR, and its TCRdb copy is limited to in-frame clones, with some not included. The table lists approximately 97,000 clones, 88% of them singletons. Sequencing used blood. Receptors originate from a person between 18 and 75 years old in good health.

V usage is TRBV2 and J usage is TRBJ2-1; 8 nucleotides agree with TRBD2. The junction had 11 bases not matched to a gene; V was cut back by 6 bases and J by 7 bases. The CDR3 runs to 15 residues. Looked up from germline, CDR1 is SNHLY and CDR2 is FYNNEI. The CDR3 reads CASRVSGVSGNEQFF. The DNA of the CDR3 is TGTGCCAGCAGGGTTAGCGGGGTATCGGGAAATGAGCAGTTCTTC.

V gene TRBV27 combines with J gene TRBJ2-7, with TRBD2 matching over 13 bases. Germline V lookup: CDR1 MNHEY, CDR2 SMNVEV (reference sequence). V shed 4 bases, J shed 2 bases, and the junction held 2 bases outside the gene matches. The CDR3 contains 15 residues. CDR3 sequence: CASSSGLAGTYEQYF. The CDR3 DNA is TGTGCCAGCAGTTCGGGACTAGCGGGAACCTACGAGCAGTACTTC.

This sequence joins TRBV7-3 and TRBJ1-1; D gene uncertain. V lost 5 bases, J lost 1 base, and 17 bases lay in between. From germline, CDR1 is SGHTA and CDR2 FQGTGA. The CDR3 runs to 16 residues. The CDR3 DNA sequence: TGTGCCAGCAGCCCCTATTCCCAGATGTCGAACACTGAAGCTTTCTTT. Amino acids: CASSPYSQMSNTEAFF.

This clone was seen only a few times. The chain employs TRBV18 and TRBJ1-2; unclear D gene. The CDR3 length is 15 residues. CDR1 and CDR2 (germline): KGHSH, LQKENI. The V and J ends lost 4 bases and 4 bases respectively, with 16 bases between them. As DNA, the CDR3 is TGTGCCAGCTCACTTATCCCACAAACATCCTATGGCTACACCTTC. This encodes CASSLIPQTSYGYTF.

This chain links TRBV5-6 with TRBJ1-1; D gene ambiguous. Germline CDR1 SGHDT, CDR2 YYEEEE. This CDR3 is built from 12 residues. The ends were cut back, 4 bases at V and 7 bases at J, with 11 bases in the middle. Here the CDR3 DNA reads TGTGCCAGCAGCCGGAGGAGTTATGAAGCTTTCTTT. Its protein is CASSRRSYEAFF.

The V and J genes are TRBV7-9 and TRBJ2-7; TRBD1 is a possible D gene (5 bases). Germline values: CDR1 SEHNR, CDR2 FQNEAQ (reference sequence). The CDR3 sequence is 16 residues long. Trimming removed 0 bases at V and 4 bases at J, with 16 bases between. This CDR3 is CASSLAIWGGSYEQYF. For the CDR3, the DNA is TGTGCCAGCAGCTTAGCCATCTGGGGCGGTTCATACGAGCAGTACTTC.

The CDR3 DNA reads as TGTGCCAGCAGCTTAGGAGGCCTGGGCGAACCTTACTACGAGCAGTACTTC. Amino acid sequence: CASSLGGLGEPYYEQYF. The chain recombines TRBV7-9 with TRBJ2-7; D unresolved. V lost 1 base to trimming and J lost 3 bases, with 19 bases between them. The length of the CDR3 is 17 residues. Germline CDR1 is SEHNR and CDR2 is FQNEAQ (reference sequence). The full variable domain, in which reference TRBV7-9 and TRBJ2-7 provide the parts outside the CDR3, is DTGVSQNPRHKITKRGQNVTFRCDPISEHNRLYWYRQTLGQGPEFLTYFQNEAQLEKSRLLSDRFSAERPKGSFSTLEIQRTEQGDSAMYLCASSLGGLGEPYYEQYFGPGTRLTVT.

The rearrangement uses TRBV6-1 and TRBJ1-6; unclear D gene. CDR3 length: 13 residues. Germline V gene data show CDR1 as MNHNS and CDR2 as SASEGT. The V end lost 8 bases, the J end lost 7 bases, and 12 bases lay between the germline ends. In nucleotides, the CDR3 is TGTGCCAGCGGTTCCAGCGAAAATTCACCCCTCCACTTT. It is translated as CASGSSENSPLHF.

J is TRBJ2-2 and V is TRBV5-8, with D uncertain. V lost 2 bases, J lost 7 bases, and 9 bases lay in between. CDR1 SGHTS and CDR2 YDEGEE come from the germline V gene. CDR3 length: 13 residues. CDR3 protein: CASSFQGSGELFF. CDR3 in DNA: TGTGCCAGCAGCTTTCAAGGCAGCGGGGAGCTGTTTTTT.

The rearrangement joins TRBV7-3 to TRBJ1-5, with D uncertain. The V and J ends lost 4 bases and 4 bases respectively, with 8 bases between them. The CDR3 is 13 residues long. CDR1 is SGHTA and CDR2 is FQGTGA in the germline V gene. The CDR3 region is CASSSTINQPQHF. The CDR3 nucleotides are TGTGCCAGCAGCTCCACCATAAATCAGCCCCAGCATTTT.

V and J are TRBV9 and TRBJ1-4, with TRBD1 as a possible D gene (5 bases). The germline CDR1 and CDR2 sequences are SGDLS and YYNGEE. V was pared by 3 bases and J by 4 bases, with 7 bases between. This CDR3 spans 13 amino acids. Here the CDR3 DNA reads TGTGCCAGCAGCGGGGGGAGTAATGAAAAACTGTTTTTT. It specifies CASSGGSNEKLFF.

The chain employs TRBV4-1 and TRBJ2-7; 8 bases are shared with TRBD1. The CDR3 spans 16 residues. The trim removed 1 base at V and 2 bases at J, leaving 7 bases unmatched. Germline V gene sequence: CDR1 MGHRA, CDR2 YSYEKL. CDR3 DNA: TGCGCCAGCAGCCAAGGGTGGGACAGGACTACCTACGAGCAGTACTTC. It yields the protein CASSQGWDRTTYEQYF.

The CDR3 sequence is CASRTGTSGNTIYF. CDR3 nucleotide sequence: TGTGCCAGCAGGACAGGGACCTCTGGAAACACCATATATTTT. The rearrangement uses TRBV6-1 and TRBJ1-3; 7 nucleotides agree with TRBD1. CDR1 and CDR2 from the germline V gene are MNHNS and SASEGT. This CDR3 is built from 14 residues. The V segment lost 6 bases and the J segment 0 bases; nucleotides outside the gene matches: 2.

J is TRBJ2-1 and V is TRBV29-1; no clear D. Trimming stripped 4 bases from V and 2 bases from J, with 12 bases between. Germline lookup yields CDR1 SQVTM and CDR2 ANQGSEA. The CDR3 length is 14 residues. The DNA for the CDR3 is TGCAGCGTTGTTAAGGCTGGGACCTACAATGAGCAGTTCTTC. Translated, it gives CSVVKAGTYNEQFF.

The gene calls are TRBV5-4 and TRBJ1-2; perhaps TRBD1 as D (5 bases). The V end lost 4 bases, the J end lost 4 bases, and 14 bases lay between the germline ends. This CDR3 region has 14 residues. CDR1 is SGHNT and CDR2 is YYREEE in the germline V gene (reference sequence). In DNA form, the CDR3 reads TGTGCCAGCAGCGACCGGGACCGAGCCTATGGCTACACCTTC. Amino acids: CASSDRDRAYGYTF.

The gene calls are TRBV9 and TRBJ2-7; weak D call: TRBD1 (5 bases). Trimming took off 6 bases at V and 0 bases at J, with 16 bases between the two ends. The germline V gene has CDR1 SGDLS and CDR2 YYNGEE. There are 15 residues in the CDR3. As DNA, the CDR3 is TGTGCCAGCACGTCAGACAGTAAGAGCTCCTACGAGCAGTACTTC. Residues: CASTSDSKSSYEQYF.

This chain uses TRBV28 with TRBJ1-5, with D unclear. Germline V lookup: CDR1 MDHEN, CDR2 SYDVKM. The CDR3 runs to 15 residues. Trimming stripped 7 bases from V and 2 bases from J, with 15 bases between. The DNA of the CDR3 is TGTGCCAGCATGAGGCAGCCTTATGGCAATCAGCCCCAGCATTTT. As protein: CASMRQPYGNQPQHF. The full variable domain, with the rest looked up from reference TRBV28 and TRBJ1-5, is DVKVTQSSRYLVKRTGEKVFLECVQDMDHENMFWYRQDPGLGLRLIYFSYDVKMKEKGDIPEGYSVSREKKERFSLILESASTNQTSMYLCASMRQPYGNQPQHFGDGTRLSIL.

The rearrangement links TRBV5-1 to TRBJ1-1; D perhaps matches TRBD1 (6 bases). The CDR3 runs to 14 residues. V lost 6 bases and J 2 bases, leaving 14 bases between the germline ends. Germline V gene lookup returns CDR1 SGHRS and CDR2 YFSETQ. For the CDR3, the DNA is TGCGCCAGCAACTCGGCCGGGGGCAACACTGAAGCTTTCTTT. Amino acids: CASNSAGGNTEAFF.

This clone was observed once. The chain has TRBV5-1 and TRBJ1-2; no firm D call. Per the germline V gene, CDR1 is SGHRS and CDR2 is YFSETQ. This CDR3 is 13 amino acids long. Trimming left V 4 bases short and J 8 bases short, with 15 bases between. The chain's CDR3 is CASSDTVSGGYTF. The CDR3 coding sequence is TGCGCCAGCAGCGACACTGTTTCGGGCGGCTACACCTTC.

This rearrangement joins TRBV28 to TRBJ1-2; TRBD1 agrees at 8 bases. The ends lost 2 bases at V and 4 bases at J; junction bases unmatched: 6. The germline CDR1 and CDR2 sequences are MDHEN and SYDVKM. The CDR3 runs 15 residues. CDR3 in DNA: TGTGCCAGCAGTTTAACGGACAGGGTGGTCTATGGCTACACCTTC. Protein sequence: CASSLTDRVVYGYTF.

This clone has just one count. V gene TRBV2 combines with J gene TRBJ1-5, with D maybe TRBD1 (5 bases). This CDR3 has 15 residues. V was trimmed by 4 bases and J by 6 bases, leaving 16 bases between them. Germline V gene lookup returns CDR1 SNHLY and CDR2 FYNNEI. CDR3 coding DNA: TGTGCCAGCAGTGTAGGGACCCCCGGGGTTCAGCCCCAGCATTTT. Amino acid sequence: CASSVGTPGVQPQHF.

The rearrangement joins TRBV27 to TRBJ2-7, with a tentative D call TRBD1 (6 bases). Deletions cut 3 bases from V and 7 bases from J, with 13 bases between. Germline CDR1 reads MNHEY; CDR2 reads SMNVEV (reference sequence). CDR3 length equals 13 residues. CDR3 residues: CASSLTGGGEQYF. Here the CDR3 DNA reads TGTGCCAGCAGTTTGACAGGTGGAGGAGAGCAGTACTTC.

This chain uses TRBV6-6 with TRBJ2-7; 10 bases are shared with TRBD1. This CDR3 is built from 15 residues. The germline V gene has CDR1 MNHNY and CDR2 SVGAGI (reference sequence). The V gene end was trimmed by 7 bases and the J gene end by 2 bases; junction bases not matched to a gene: 8. CDR3 sequence reads: CASTSDRGGTYEQYF. In nucleotides, the CDR3 is TGTGCCAGCACCTCGGACAGGGGGGGGACCTACGAGCAGTACTTC.

The gene calls are TRBV29-1 and TRBJ1-1; D call uncertain. Trimming stripped 4 bases from V and 7 bases from J, with 10 bases between. CDR1 and CDR2 (germline): SQVTM, ANQGSEA. The CDR3 runs 11 residues. The CDR3 nucleotides are TGCAGCGTTGCGCGGGAGGGTGAAGCTTTCTTT. Its translation: CSVAREGEAFF. Full variable domain (missing parts from reference TRBV29-1 and TRBJ1-1): SAVISQKPSRDICQRGTSLTIQCQVDSQVTMMFWYRQQPGQSLTLIATANQGSEATYESGFVIDKFPISRPNLTFSTLTVSNMSPEDSSIYLCSVAREGEAFFGQGTRLTVV.

The chain joins TRBV14 to TRBJ2-1, with a weak D call TRBD2 (6 bases). From germline, CDR1 is SGHDN and CDR2 FVKESK. This CDR3 region has 15 residues. V was shortened by 5 bases and J by 1 base, with 12 bases between the two germline ends. The CDR3 protein is CASSIMAGSYNEQFF. The CDR3 bases are TGTGCCAGCAGCATAATGGCGGGGTCCTACAATGAGCAGTTCTTC.

This clone has a handful of counts. This CDR3 is CASSRAGASNEKLFF. The CDR3 DNA sequence: TGCGCCAGCAGCCGGGCGGGCGCTTCTAATGAAAAACTGTTTTTT. The genes are TRBV5-1 and TRBJ1-4; D ambiguous. This CDR3 has 15 residues. The germline V gene encodes CDR1 SGHRS and CDR2 YFSETQ. The V and J ends lost 4 bases and 3 bases respectively, with 13 bases between them.